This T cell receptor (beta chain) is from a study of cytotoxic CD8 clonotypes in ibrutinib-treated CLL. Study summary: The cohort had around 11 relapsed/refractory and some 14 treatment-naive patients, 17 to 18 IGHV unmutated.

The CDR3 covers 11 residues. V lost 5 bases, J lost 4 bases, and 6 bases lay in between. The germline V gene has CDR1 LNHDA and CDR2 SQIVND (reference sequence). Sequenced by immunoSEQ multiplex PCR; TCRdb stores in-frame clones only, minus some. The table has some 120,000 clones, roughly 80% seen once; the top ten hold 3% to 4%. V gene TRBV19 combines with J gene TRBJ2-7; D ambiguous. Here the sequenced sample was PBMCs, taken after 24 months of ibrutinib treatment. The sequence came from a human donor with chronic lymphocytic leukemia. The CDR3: CASSPTYEQYF. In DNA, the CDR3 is TGTGCCAGTAGTCCGACATACGAGCAGTACTTC.